The clone carrying this T cell receptor (beta chain) has just one count. Its antigen is as yet unknown. The data were taken from a study of blood T cells in healthy people across ages. Next came a second PCR, run for roughly 7 to 12 cycles, which used a sample-barcoded 5' primer along with a J-beta primer mix. Each sample yielded at least 2.5 million CDR3-containing paired-end reads. From the 5' RACE reads, TCRdb called clonotypes with MiXCR, one entry per CDR3 protein. The data show about 900,000 distinct CDR3 sequences, with roughly 60% seen just once and roughly 26% held by the top ten. The germline gives CDR1 DFQATT, CDR2 SNEGSKA (reference sequence). V was cut by 6 bases and J by 2 bases, with 17 bases left in between. The CDR3 is made up of 14 amino acids. Whole-study results and caveats: With age, beta diversity per million T cells declined roughly linearly, significantly by 35 to 40. PBMCs that were unsorted prevented a conclusive naive versus antigen-experienced comparison.

The sequenced sample consisted of blood. The sequence came from a man under 40 in good health. The rearrangement uses TRBV20-1 and TRBJ2-7; D possibly matches TRBD1 or TRBD2 (6 bases each). The CDR3 loop reads CSAGASGVTYEQYF. The DNA of the CDR3 is TGCAGTGCGGGGGCCTCGGGGGTCACCTACGAGCAGTACTTC.